The 2 T cell receptor beta chains below were found in one sample sequenced in a study of low-dose radiotherapy and immunotherapy resistance in tumors. First-strand cDNA used TRAV- and TRBV-specific primers, covering alpha and beta chains. It was with a constant-region primer and a V-primer adapter that TCRs were amplified over approximately 20 PCR cycles. Using its own MiXCR run on the reads, TCRdb lists one record per CDR3 protein. The table shows 15,000 to 20,000 distinct CDR3 sequences, with around 72% occurring only once. Receptor source: a human donor with advanced metastatic prostate, ovarian, gallbladder or colorectal cancer (not recorded which). This table probably holds off-target reads from a library built for another chain.

This clonotype was seen only a few times. The chain has TRBV7-2 and TRBJ2-1, with no clear D. V was pared by 1 base and J by 4 bases, with 5 bases between. Per the germline V gene, CDR1 is SGHTA and CDR2 is FQGNSA. The CDR3 covers 13 residues. The CDR3, as DNA: TGTGCCAGCAGCTTAGGGCCTTACAATGAGCAGTTCTTC. Amino acids: CASSLGPYNEQFF.

The V call is TRBV6-6, the J call TRBJ1-5; D remains ambiguous. Germline CDR1 MNHNY, CDR2 SVGAGI (reference sequence). This CDR3 is built from 16 residues. Trimming shortened V by 6 bases and J by 0 bases, and 15 bases separated the two germline ends. The CDR3 loop is CASSSGGRYSNQPQHF. CDR3 bases: TGTGCCAGCAGCTCGGGAGGGCGGTATAGCAATCAGCCCCAGCATTTT.